This TCR beta chain stems from a study of blood T cell repertoires in COVID-19. Assay: immunoSEQ multiplex PCR; the TCRdb copy retains only in-frame clones and omits some. This table holds 390,000 or so clones, over 75% found once. CDR3 length: 19 residues. V trimming: 3 bases; J trimming: 6 bases; junction bases outside the gene matches: 20. CDR1 is SGHRS, CDR2 YFSETQ, per germline. The specimen was PBMCs or T cells enriched from blood (not recorded which). The chain has TRBV5-1 and TRBJ2-7; 11 positions match TRBD2. The TCR originated in a man younger than 35 who had recovered from COVID-19. The CDR3 reads CASSSAPGTSGFLAGEQYF. The CDR3 coding sequence is TGCGCCAGCAGCTCGGCCCCCGGGACTAGCGGCTTTCTGGCAGGCGAGCAGTACTTC.